This paragraph covers one TCR beta chain sequence. It has no known antigen specificity. No much larger clone exists at a distance of one base, and base qualities are not known. The cohort comprised approximately 700 healthy bone marrow donors. All cohort members were sampled while nominally healthy, although unrecorded immune exposures were likely present. The donor tested CMV seronegative, placing the donor among the 352 seronegative members of the cohort. A peripheral blood sample was provided by each donor, and peripheral blood mononuclear cells were used for TCR beta sequencing. Genomic DNA was extracted from the blood cell samples with the Qiagen DNeasy Blood Extraction Kit. Libraries were prepared through the immunoSEQ multiplex PCR assay. The multiplex PCR relied on a mix of 60 forward primers for TCR Vbeta segments and 13 reverse primers for TCR Jbeta segments. The CDR3 region of rearranged TCR beta genes was amplified from genomic DNA with a multiplex PCR assay. The Illumina HiSeq System was used to sequence the amplified TCR beta libraries as 87-base-pair reads. The source study handled its data this way. A later analysis counted about 76 million unique TCR beta chains across the 640 or so repertoires, and roughly 10 million of these chains were shared by at least two donors. Raw reads were error-corrected and collapsed into unique sequences by a nearest-neighbor algorithm in which closely related sequences were merged to remove PCR and sequencing errors. V, D and J gene segments were assigned by aligning CDR3 sequences to IMGT reference sequences. For a sequence to be retained, at least a six-nucleotide match to both a V gene segment and a J gene segment was required. Rearrangements were called productive when the CDR3 lacked stop codons and stayed in frame with V and J; all others were non-productive. Following IMGT convention, CDR3 was defined as the stretch from the second conserved V-encoded cysteine to the conserved J-encoded phenylalanine. In an earlier analysis of around 540 of the donors, sequences lacking an unambiguous match to a single V gene segment were excluded. An earlier analysis of roughly 590 of the donors called V segments functional above 56.7% productive rearrangements and segregating when the between-donor standard deviation exceeded 5%. A statistical classification framework was developed to diagnose cytomegalovirus status using the catalog of TCR beta chain sequences. In a later analysis, TCR nucleotide sequences were compared against IMGT/GENE-DB human TR gene sequences so that V and J genes could be assigned. In a later analysis, CDR3 sequences and most-parsimonious VDJ recombination scenarios were assigned using the TCRdist pipeline. In a later analysis, each TCR beta chain was defined by its CDR3 amino acid sequence together with its V-gene family, and reads without a unique V-gene family were excluded. A later analysis removed roughly 590 highly shared, low-generation-probability nucleotide sequences to deal with suspected cross-contamination and a sequencing artifact. For each public chain, a later analysis derived a clonal expansion index from normalized ranks of inferred template counts within each repertoire. Generation probabilities in a later analysis came from a VDJ recombination model fitted to out-of-frame rearrangements, and those results were checked against IGoR. A later analysis scored TCR-TCR, TCR-HLA and TCR-CMV co-occurrence with hypergeometric tests, applying a repertoire-size bias correction to TCR pairs. A later analysis estimated false discovery rates by permuting HLA or CMV assignments 20 times. A later analysis grouped co-occurring TCRs with DBSCAN, adding TCRdist sequence similarity when clustering within HLA-allele-positive subsets. For co-occurrence clustering, repertoires with fewer than 30,000 or more than 120,000 public chains were excluded, along with about five repertoires with anomalous nucleotide sharing. As stored in TCRdb, this immuneACCESS dataset retains in-frame rearrangements with V and J assigned. A fraction of the clones does not appear; measured against another copy, unresolved V genes explain less than half of the discrepancy, and the remainder lacks a known reason. Clone size and V and J calls were adopted from that table, with D and trimming inferred from the DNA. Recorded for this sample are approximately 100,000 clones; roughly four fifths of them occurred a single time. Of the sample, about 10% is held by the ten largest clones.

The sample is drawn from a study of cytomegalovirus exposure and HLA in healthy donors (TCRdb year 2017). About the full investigation: According to an earlier analysis of 450 to 650 of the donors, about 170 million T cells yielded 120 million or so unique TCR beta sequences and around 280 Gb of sequence data. Approximately 300 gigabases of sequencing data and 70 million to 95 million unique TCR sequences made up an early release that covered some 640 HLA-typed donors. The genetic ancestry cluster associated with self-reported Caucasian donors included 80% to 90% of the roughly 390 genotyped donors. The study aimed to test whether cataloging public T cell receptors could reveal signatures of past pathogen exposure. Using immunosequencing, the study profiled T cell repertoires from around 670 subjects and related those repertoires to cytomegalovirus serostatus. In addition to the first cohort of about 650 subjects, a separate validation cohort of 120 different subjects was used. High-throughput TCR immunosequencing, statistical association of individual TCRs with disease status, and machine learning were combined to predict cytomegalovirus infection status. To study patterns of TCR occurrence, a later analysis re-analyzed previously published TCR beta repertoires from just over 650 donors and added high-resolution HLA genotyping. The later analysis used no new phenotypic data to find candidate immune exposures, relying instead on TCR beta sequences and their occurrence across donors. An earlier analysis of 587 of the donors applied high-throughput TCR beta sequencing to assess whether each TCR beta V gene segment acted as functional or pseudogenic. Alongside the repertoire data, information on donor age, sex, ethnicity and CMV serostatus was compiled. Genome-wide SNP genotypes for about 55% of the 666 donors were used in a later genetic analysis, which treated that subset as a discovery cohort. All discovery cohort repertoires had been generated using a single sequencing platform. Both class I and class II loci were covered by HLA typing, at four-digit resolution. Typing coverage varied by locus: roughly 629-630 donors for A, B, C, DRB1 and DQB1; approximately 560 for DQA1; more than 600 for DPA1; roughly 450 for DPB1. A few DR-DQ haplotypes were treated as single units for association and clustering because of strong linkage in the cohort. Among about 360 genotyped donors of the cohort, an average of around 240,000 unique TCR beta nucleotide sequences were sequenced per donor, roughly 20% of them non-productive.

The research as a whole found: A group of highly shared sequence variants was considered likely to be a technical artifact of the sequencing pipeline. Because the 87-base-pair reads could not distinguish some IMGT-functional V segments, including TRBV6-2 and TRBV6-3, those segments were excluded. In vitro tests confirmed that a few of the cytomegalovirus-associated TCR beta chains recognize cytomegalovirus antigens. Strong co-occurrence of HLA alleles, especially DR and DQ, made assigning TCR associations to individual alleles difficult. In an earlier analysis of 500 to 650 of the donors, most TCR beta V segments appeared in productive rearrangements about 90% or about 30% of the time, broadly matching IMGT annotations. In a later analysis, most CMV-associated TCR beta chains were found to appear HLA-restricted, with HLA associations seemingly driven largely by CMV exposure. Sequencing depth was assumed to be roughly uniform across donors in the presence/absence analyses, though that assumption may not hold. Because counts were too low, more than 15 rarely observed V segments, including chromosome 9 orphons, were excluded from the earlier analysis of around 640 of the donors. Linkage disequilibrium might explain the correlated functional status among segregating V segments, but an unknown experimental factor could not be excluded. The only immune exposure information available for the cohort was CMV serostatus. Compared with the approximately 710-donor mean, donors in an Asian-associated ancestry cluster had fewer N-insertions in productive TCRs, according to a later genetic analysis. The classifier was reported to diagnose cytomegalovirus status with high specificity and sensitivity in both the original and validation cohorts. Because some donors lacked HLA typing at each locus, the association tests relied only on the typed subset. An association between a missense DCLRE1C variant and V-gene and J-gene trimming of TCR beta chains was found in a later genetic analysis and replicated in an independent cohort. A total of roughly 160 TCR beta chains were listed by the study as associated with cytomegalovirus. In a later analysis, HLA-associated TCR beta chains were found to be more clonally expanded and to have lower generation probabilities than equally common non-associated chains. A further reported finding was that TCR beta sequences accurately predicted the HLA-A and HLA-B alleles for most subjects in the first cohort. It was suggested by the authors that the approach could potentially be generalized to other disease states and immunological phenotypes. Across donors, most TCR sequences were observed very rarely, whereas some public TCRs were present in many individuals. A later analysis associated some 17,000 TCR beta sequences with specific HLA alleles at a false discovery rate of 0.05. A later analysis reported that several top co-occurrence clusters appeared linked to parvovirus B19, influenza, CMV and Epstein-Barr virus. In this cohort, only TCR beta chains were sequenced, and detectable features were limited by the absence of alpha or paired-chain data. In a later analysis, the rate of TCR association differed among HLA loci, with DRB1 alleles having the most associated TCRs and HLA-C alleles having the fewest.

Spanning cysteine to phenylalanine, the CDR3 consists of 14 amino acids. Only the CDR3 region is kept as DNA, spanning 42 bases read in frame from base 1. The germline V gene (reference sequence) specifies GTSNPN as CDR1 and SVGIG as CDR2. Germline trimming: 4 bases from V, 4 bases from J; junction bases outside gene matches: 3. The sequence came from a man between 45 and 60 years old in good health and CMV-seronegative. Sequencing used PBMCs. Recombination connected TRBV30 to TRBJ2-1; 11 of the junction bases match TRBD2. The CDR3 has the sequence CAWIVAGGYNEQFF. The DNA sequence follows: TGTGCCTGGATCGTAGCGGGAGGGTACAATGAGCAGTTCTTC.